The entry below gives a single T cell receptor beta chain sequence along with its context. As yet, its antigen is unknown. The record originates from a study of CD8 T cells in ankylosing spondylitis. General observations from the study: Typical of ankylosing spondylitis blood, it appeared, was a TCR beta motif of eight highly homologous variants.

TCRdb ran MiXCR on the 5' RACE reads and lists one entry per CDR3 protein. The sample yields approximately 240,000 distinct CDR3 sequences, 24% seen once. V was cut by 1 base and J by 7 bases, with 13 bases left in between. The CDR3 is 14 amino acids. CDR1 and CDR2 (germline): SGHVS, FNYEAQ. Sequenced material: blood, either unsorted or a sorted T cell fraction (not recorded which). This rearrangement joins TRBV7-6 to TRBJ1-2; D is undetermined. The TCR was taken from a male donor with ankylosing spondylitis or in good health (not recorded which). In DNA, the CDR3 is TGTGCCAGCAGCTTAGAGGTCAGGAGCGGTGGCTACACCTTC. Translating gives CASSLEVRSGGYTF.